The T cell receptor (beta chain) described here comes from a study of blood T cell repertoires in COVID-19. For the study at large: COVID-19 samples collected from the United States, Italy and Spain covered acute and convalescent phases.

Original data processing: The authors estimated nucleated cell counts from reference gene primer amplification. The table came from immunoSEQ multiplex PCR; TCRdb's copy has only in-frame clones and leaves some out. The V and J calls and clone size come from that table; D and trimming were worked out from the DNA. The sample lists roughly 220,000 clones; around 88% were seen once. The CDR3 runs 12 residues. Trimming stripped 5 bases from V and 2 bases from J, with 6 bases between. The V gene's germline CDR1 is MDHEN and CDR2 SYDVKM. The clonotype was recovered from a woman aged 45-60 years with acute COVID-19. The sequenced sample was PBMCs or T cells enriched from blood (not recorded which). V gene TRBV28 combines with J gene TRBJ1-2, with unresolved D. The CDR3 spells CASSRLNYGYTF. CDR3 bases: TGTGCCAGCAGTCGACTAAACTATGGCTACACCTTC.